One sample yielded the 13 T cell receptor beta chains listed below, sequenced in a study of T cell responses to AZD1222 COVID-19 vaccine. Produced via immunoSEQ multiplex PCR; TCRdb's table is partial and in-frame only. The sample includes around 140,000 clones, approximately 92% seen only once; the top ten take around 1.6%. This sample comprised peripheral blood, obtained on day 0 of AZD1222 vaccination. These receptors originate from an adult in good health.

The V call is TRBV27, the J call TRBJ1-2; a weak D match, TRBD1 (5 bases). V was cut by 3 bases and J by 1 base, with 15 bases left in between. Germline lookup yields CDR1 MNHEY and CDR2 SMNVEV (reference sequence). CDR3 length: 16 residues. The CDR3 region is CASSLWGPNNNYGYTF. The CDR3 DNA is TGTGCCAGCAGTTTGTGGGGACCTAACAATAACTATGGCTACACCTTC.

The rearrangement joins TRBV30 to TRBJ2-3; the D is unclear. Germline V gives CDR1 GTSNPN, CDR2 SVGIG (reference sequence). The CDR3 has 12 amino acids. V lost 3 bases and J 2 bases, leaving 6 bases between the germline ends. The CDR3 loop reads CAWRLYTDTQYF. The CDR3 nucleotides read TGTGCCTGGAGGCTGTACACAGATACGCAGTATTTT.

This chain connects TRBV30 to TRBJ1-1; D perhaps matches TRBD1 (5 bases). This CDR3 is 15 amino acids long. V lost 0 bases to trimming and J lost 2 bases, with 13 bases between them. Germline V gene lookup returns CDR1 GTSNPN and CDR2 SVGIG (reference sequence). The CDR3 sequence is CAWSVGPRVNTEAFF. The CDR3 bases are TGTGCCTGGAGTGTGGGGCCCAGGGTTAACACTGAAGCTTTCTTT.

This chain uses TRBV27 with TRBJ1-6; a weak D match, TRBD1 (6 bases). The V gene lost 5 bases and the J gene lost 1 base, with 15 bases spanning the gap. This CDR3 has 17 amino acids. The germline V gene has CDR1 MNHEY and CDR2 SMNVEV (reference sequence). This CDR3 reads CASSPRGGLSYNSPLHF. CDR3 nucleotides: TGTGCCAGCAGTCCCCGAGGGGGTTTGTCCTATAATTCACCCCTCCACTTT.

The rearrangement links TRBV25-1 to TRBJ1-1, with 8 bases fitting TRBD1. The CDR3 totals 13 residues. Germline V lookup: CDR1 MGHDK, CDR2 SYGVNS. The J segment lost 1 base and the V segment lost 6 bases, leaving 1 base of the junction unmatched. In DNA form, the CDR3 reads TGTGCCAGCAGGGGACAGGCGAACACTGAAGCTTTCTTT. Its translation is CASRGQANTEAFF. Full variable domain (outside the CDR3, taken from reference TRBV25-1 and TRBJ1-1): EADIYQTPRYLVIGTGKKITLECSQTMGHDKMYWYQQDPGMELHLIHYSYGVNSTEKGDLSSESTVSRIRTEHFPLTLESARPSHTSQYLCASRGQANTEAFFGQGTRLTVV.

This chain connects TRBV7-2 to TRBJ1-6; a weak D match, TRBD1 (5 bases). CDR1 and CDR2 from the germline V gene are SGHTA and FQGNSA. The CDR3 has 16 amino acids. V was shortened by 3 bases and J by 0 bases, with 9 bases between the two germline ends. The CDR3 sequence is CASSFSGSSYNSPLHF. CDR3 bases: TGTGCCAGCAGCTTCTCAGGGAGCTCCTATAATTCACCCCTCCACTTT.

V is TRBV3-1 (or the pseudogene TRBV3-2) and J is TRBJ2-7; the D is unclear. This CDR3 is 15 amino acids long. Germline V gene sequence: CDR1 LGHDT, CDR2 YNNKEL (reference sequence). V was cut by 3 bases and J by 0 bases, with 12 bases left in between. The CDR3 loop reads CASSQGTSSSYEQYF. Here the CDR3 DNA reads TGTGCCAGCAGCCAGGGAACATCTAGCTCCTACGAGCAGTACTTC.

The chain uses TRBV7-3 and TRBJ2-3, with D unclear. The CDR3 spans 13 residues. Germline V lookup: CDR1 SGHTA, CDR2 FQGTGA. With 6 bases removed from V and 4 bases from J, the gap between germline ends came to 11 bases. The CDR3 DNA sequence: TGTGCCAGCAGGTCCTCTGGGGCAGATACGCAGTATTTT. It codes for CASRSSGADTQYF.

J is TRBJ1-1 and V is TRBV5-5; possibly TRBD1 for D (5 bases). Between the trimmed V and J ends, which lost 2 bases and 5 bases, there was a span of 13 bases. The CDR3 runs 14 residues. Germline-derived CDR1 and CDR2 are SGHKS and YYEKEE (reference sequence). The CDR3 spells CASSFRDWATEAFF. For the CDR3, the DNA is TGTGCCAGCAGCTTCCGGGACTGGGCTACTGAAGCTTTCTTT.

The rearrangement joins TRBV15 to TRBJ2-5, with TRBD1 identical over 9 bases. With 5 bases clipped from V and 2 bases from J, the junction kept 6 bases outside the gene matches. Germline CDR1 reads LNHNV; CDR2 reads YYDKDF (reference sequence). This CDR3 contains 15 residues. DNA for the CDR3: TGTGCCACCAGCGGCGACAGGGGGATTCAAGAGACCCAGTACTTC. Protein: CATSGDRGIQETQYF.

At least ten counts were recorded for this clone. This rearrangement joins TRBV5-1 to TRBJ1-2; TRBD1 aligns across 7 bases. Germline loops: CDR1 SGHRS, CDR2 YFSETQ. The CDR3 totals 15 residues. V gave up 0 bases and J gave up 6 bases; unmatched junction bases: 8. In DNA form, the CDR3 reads TGCGCCAGCAGCTTGGAACAGGGGAGTTTCAATGGCTACACCTTC. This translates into CASSLEQGSFNGYTF.

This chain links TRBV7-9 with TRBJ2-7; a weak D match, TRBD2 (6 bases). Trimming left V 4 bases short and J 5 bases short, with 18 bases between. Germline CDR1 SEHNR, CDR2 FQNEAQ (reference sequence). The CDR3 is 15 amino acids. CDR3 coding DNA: TGTGCCAGCAGCTCCATCCGGGACTGGGGGGACGAGCAGTACTTC. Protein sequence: CASSSIRDWGDEQYF.

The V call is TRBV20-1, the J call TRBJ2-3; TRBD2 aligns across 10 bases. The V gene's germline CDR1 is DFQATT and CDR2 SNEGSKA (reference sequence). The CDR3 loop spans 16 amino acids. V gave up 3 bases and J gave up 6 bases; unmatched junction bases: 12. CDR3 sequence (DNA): TGCAGTGCTAGTCTTCGGAGCGGGGGGGCCGGGGATACGCAGTATTTT. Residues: CSASLRSGGAGDTQYF.